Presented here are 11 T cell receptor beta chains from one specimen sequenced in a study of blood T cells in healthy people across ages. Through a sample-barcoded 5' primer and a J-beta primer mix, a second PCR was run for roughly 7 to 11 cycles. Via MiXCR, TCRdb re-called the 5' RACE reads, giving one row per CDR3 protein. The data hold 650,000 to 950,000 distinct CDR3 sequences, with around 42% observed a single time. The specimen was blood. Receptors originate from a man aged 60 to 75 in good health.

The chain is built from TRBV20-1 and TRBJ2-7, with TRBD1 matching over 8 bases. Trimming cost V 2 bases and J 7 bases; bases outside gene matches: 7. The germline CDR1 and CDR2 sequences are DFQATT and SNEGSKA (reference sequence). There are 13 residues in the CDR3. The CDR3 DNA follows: TGCAGTGCTAGAAGGGACAGGAATGTTGAGCAGTACTTC. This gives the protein CSARRDRNVEQYF.

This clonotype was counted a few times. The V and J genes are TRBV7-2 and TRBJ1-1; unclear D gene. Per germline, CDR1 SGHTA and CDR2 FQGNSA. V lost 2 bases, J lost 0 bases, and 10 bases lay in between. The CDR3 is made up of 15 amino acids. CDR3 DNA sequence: TGTGCCAGCAGCTTAATCGGGGTCGTGAACACTGAAGCTTTCTTT. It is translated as CASSLIGVVNTEAFF.

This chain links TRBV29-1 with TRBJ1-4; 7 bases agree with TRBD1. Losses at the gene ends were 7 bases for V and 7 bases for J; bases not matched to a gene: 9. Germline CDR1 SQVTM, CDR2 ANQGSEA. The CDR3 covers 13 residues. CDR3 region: CSGLEGAGEKLFF. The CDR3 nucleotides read TGCAGCGGCCTGGAGGGGGCTGGTGAAAAACTGTTTTTT.

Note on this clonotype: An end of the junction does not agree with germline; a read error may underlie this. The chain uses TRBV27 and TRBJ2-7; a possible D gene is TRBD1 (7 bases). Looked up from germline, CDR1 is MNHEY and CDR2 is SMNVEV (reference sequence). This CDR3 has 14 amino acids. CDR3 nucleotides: TGTGCCGGCAGTTTATCAGGGGGGAGCTACGAGCAGTACTTC. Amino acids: CAGSLSGGSYEQYF.

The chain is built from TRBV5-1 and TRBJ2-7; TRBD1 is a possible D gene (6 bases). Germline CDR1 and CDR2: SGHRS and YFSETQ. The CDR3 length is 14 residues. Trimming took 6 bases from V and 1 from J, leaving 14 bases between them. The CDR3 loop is CASKSGASSYEQYF. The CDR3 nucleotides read TGCGCCAGCAAATCAGGGGCCTCGTCCTACGAGCAGTACTTC.

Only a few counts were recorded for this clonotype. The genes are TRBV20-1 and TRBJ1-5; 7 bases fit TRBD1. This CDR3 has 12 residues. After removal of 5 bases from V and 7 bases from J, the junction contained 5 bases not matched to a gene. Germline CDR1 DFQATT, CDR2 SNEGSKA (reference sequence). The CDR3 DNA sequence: TGCAGTGCTCGACAGGGTGGCCAGCCCCAGCATTTT. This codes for CSARQGGQPQHF.

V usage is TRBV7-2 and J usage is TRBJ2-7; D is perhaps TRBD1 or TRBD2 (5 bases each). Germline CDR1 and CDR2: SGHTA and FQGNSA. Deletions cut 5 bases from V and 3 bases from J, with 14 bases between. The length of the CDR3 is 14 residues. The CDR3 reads CASSVRDEFYEQYF. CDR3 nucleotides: TGTGCCAGCAGCGTCCGGGACGAATTCTACGAGCAGTACTTC.

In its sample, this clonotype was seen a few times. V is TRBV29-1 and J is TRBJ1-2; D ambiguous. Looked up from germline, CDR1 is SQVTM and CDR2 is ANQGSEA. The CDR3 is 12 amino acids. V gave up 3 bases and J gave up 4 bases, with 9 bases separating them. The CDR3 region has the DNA TGCAGCGTTGATTCAGGAAGCTATGGCTACACCTTC. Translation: CSVDSGSYGYTF.

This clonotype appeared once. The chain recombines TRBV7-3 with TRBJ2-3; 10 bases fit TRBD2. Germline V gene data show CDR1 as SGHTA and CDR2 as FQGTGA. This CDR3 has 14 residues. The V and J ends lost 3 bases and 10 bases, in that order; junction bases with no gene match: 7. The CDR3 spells CASSLERGGRAQYF. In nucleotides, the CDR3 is TGTGCCAGCAGCTTGGAGCGGGGGGGAAGGGCGCAGTATTTT.

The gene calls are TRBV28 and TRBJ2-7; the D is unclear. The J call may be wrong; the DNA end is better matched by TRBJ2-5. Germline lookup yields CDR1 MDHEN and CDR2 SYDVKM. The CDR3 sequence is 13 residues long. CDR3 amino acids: CASSVLRVETQYF. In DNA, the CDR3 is TGTGCCAGCAGTGTGCTAAGGGTCGAGACCCAGTACTTC.

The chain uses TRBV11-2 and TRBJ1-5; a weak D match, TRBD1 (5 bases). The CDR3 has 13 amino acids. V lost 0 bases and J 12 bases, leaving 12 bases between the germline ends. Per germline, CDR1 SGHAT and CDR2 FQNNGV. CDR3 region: CASSLEGWGDQHF. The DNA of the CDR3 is TGTGCCAGCAGCTTAGAAGGTTGGGGGGACCAGCATTTT.